This T cell receptor beta chain was sequenced during a study of a mutant IDH1 vaccine in newly diagnosed glioma. Study in general: Patients were started on vaccination 4-6 weeks after radiotherapy alone, or with temozolomide cycles. Patients had received radiotherapy, temozolomide, or both previously, most receiving both.

As to this clone: Its specificity is not known.

Assay used: immunoSEQ multiplex PCR; TCRdb lists only in-frame clones, some missing. The sample has over 80,000 clones, 75% to 90% seen once. Time point indicated: week 47, end of study. Every vaccine dose comprised 300 ug of mutant IDH1 20-mer peptide plus topical imiquimod. The donor cohort comprised cases of new WHO grade 3 or 4 IDH1-mutant, ATRX-lost astrocytoma. The receptor was derived from a man aged 40-55 years with glioma. The material was PBMCs, obtained from a glioma patient whose treatment included an IDH1 peptide vaccine.

The CDR3 DNA reads TGTGCCAGCAGTGATAGCAATGAGCAGTTCTTC. Translated, it gives CASSDSNEQFF. This chain uses TRBV6-1 with TRBJ2-1, with D hard to call. Per germline, CDR1 MNHNS and CDR2 SASEGT. Trimming left V 3 bases short and J 6 bases short, with 3 bases between. The CDR3 is 11 amino acids.